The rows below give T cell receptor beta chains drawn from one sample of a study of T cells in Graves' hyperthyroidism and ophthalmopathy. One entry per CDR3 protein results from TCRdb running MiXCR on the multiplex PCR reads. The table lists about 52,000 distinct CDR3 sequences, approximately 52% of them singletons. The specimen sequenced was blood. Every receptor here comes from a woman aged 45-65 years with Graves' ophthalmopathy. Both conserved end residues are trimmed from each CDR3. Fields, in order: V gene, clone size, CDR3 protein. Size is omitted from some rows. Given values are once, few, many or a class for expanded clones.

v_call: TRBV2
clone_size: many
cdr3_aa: ASSGESGPAYGYT

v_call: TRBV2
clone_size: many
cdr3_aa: ASSPGRGGNEKLF

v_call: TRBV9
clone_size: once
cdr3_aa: ASSAGELF

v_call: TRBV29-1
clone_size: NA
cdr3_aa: SVERTGYGANVLT

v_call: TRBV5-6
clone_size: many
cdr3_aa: ASQAQSSYEQY

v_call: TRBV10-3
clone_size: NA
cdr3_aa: AISEFSPGTGTYGYT

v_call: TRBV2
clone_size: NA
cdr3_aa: ASGDPGRSTDTQY

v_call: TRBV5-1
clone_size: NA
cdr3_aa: ASSLVTGNEKLF

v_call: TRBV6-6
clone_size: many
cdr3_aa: ASGGKIGEQY

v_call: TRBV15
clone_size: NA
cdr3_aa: ATSRGGGHEQY

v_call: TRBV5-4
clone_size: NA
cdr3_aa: ASSLAGARGSNQPQH

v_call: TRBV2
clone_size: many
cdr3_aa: ASSEEGTGLYGYT

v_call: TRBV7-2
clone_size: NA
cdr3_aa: ASSPEQGDETQY

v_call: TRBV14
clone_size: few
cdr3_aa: ASSQGTGVGGDTQY

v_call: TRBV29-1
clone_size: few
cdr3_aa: SAEGRAGGYT

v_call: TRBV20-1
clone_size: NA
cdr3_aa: SAGQPNYGYT

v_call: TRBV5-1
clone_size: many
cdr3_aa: ASKRLAGETDTQY

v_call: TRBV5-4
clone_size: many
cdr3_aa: ASSSTFGGGEETQY

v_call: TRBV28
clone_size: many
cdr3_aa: ASSSPVPNAEAF

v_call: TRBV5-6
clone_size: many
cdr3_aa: ASSTPGQGYTDTQY

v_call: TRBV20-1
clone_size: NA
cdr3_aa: SAVGASGELF

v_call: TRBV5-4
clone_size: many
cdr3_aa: ASSLLAEPYNEQF

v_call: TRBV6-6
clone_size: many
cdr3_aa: ASSYSWAYEQY

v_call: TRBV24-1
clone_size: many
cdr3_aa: ATSDSLAGGHTDTQY

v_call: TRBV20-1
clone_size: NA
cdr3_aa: SVSGEAGAAGELF

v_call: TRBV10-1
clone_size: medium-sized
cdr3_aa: ASSESGIDSGNTIY

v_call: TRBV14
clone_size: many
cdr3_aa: ASSQNSGNTIY

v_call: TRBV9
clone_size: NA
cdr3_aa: ASSVESGLANGEQF

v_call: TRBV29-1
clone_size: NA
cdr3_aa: SARSGTSGGDEQS

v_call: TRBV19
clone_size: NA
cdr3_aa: ASSMGGRVGEQF

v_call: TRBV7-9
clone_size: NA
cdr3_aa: ASSLASSTGETQY

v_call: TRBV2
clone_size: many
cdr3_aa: ASSEARGPGNTIY

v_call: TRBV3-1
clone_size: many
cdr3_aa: ASSRGHTIY

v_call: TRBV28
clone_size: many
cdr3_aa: ASRQPGFDTEAF

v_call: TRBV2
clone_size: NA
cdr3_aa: ASSDRGSLYEQY

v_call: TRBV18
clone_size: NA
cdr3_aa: ASSPGRGADTQY

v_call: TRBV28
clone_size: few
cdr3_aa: ASRPPAGESYNEQF

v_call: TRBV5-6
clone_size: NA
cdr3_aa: ASSSTRGLAGGEQY

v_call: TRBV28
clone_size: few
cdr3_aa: ASRTPLTVNTEAF

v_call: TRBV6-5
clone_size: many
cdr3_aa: ASSYGLLGGANVLT

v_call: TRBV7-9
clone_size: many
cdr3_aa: ASSLDSTDTQY

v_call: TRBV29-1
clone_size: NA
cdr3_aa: SVVSPYPTDTQY

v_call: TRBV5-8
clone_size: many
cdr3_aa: ASSLDPRDRQETQY

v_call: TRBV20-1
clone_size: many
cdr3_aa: SATGTSGASEQF

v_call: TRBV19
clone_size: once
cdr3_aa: ASKGRTSADTQY

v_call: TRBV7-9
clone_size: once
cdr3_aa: ASSLALGLAGGANVLT

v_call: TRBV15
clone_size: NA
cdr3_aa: ATSRDLGRGGYNEQF

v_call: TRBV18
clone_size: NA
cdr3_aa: ASSPYGEGQETQY

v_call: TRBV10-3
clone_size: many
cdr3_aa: AIKGTELNTEAF

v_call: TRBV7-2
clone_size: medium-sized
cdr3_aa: AARLAGVLQETQY

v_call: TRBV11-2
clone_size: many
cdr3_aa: ASSLERANIYEQY

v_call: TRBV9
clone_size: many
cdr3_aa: ASSPTDRPNQPQH

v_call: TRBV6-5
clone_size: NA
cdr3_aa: ASSYSTGLGANVLT

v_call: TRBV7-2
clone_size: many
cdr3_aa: ASSLFPGAREQY